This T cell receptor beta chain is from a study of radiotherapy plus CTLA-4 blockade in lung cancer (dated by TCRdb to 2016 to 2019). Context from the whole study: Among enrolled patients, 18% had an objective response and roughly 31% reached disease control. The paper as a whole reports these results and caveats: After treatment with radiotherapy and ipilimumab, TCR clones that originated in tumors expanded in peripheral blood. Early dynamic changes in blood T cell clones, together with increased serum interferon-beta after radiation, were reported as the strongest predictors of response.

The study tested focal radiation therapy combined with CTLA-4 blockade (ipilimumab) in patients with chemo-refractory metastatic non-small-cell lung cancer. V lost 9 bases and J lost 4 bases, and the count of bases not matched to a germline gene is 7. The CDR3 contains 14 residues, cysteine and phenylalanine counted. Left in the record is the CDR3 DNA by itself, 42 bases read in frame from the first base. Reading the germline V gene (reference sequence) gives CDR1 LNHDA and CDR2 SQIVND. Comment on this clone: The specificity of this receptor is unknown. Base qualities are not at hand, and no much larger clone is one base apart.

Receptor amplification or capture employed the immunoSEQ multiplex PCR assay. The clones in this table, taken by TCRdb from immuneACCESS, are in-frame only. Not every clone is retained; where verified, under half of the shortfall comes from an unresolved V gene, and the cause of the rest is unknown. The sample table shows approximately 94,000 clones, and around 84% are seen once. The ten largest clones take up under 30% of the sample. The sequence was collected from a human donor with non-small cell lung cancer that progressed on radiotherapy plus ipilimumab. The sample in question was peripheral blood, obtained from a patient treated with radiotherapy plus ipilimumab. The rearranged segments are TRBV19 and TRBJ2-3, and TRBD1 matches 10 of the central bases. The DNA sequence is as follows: TGTGCCAGAGGGACAGGGGTTTTAGCAGATACGCAGTATTTT. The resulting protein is CARGTGVLADTQYF.